These 19 T cell receptor beta chains share one sample of origin, sequenced in a study of blood T cell repertoires in COVID-19. Profiling relied on immunoSEQ multiplex PCR, and the TCRdb table lists in-frame clones only, not all of them. The sample lists more than 110,000 clones; around 86% were seen once. The sequenced sample consisted of peripheral blood. The receptors originated from a human donor in a cohort sampled during active COVID-19.

V gene TRBV14 combines with J gene TRBJ2-1; D ambiguous. The CDR3 is 14 residues long. CDR1 SGHDN and CDR2 FVKESK come from the germline V gene. Trimming took off 3 bases at V and 6 bases at J, with 12 bases between the two ends. CDR3 sequence reads: CASSQVGVGNEQFF. The CDR3 DNA reads TGTGCCAGCAGCCAGGTCGGAGTGGGCAATGAGCAGTTCTTC.

This clone appeared once. The V call is TRBV2, the J call TRBJ1-2; the match to TRBD1 covers 8 bases. Trimming at V came to 4 bases and at J to 4 bases, leaving 5 bases not matched to a gene. The CDR3 consists of 14 residues. Germline CDR1 SNHLY, CDR2 FYNNEI. The CDR3 region is CASSAGQVFYGYTF. As DNA, the CDR3 is TGTGCCAGCAGTGCGGGACAGGTATTCTATGGCTACACCTTC.

This chain connects TRBV10-3 to TRBJ1-1; a possible D gene is TRBD1 (6 bases). Trimming pared 4 bases from V and 1 base from J, leaving 13 bases between. The CDR3 is made up of 15 amino acids. Germline values: CDR1 ENHRY, CDR2 SYGVKD. The CDR3 here is CAISGGTIANTEAFF. The DNA of the CDR3 is TGTGCCATCAGTGGGGGGACAATAGCGAACACTGAAGCTTTCTTT.

The chain has TRBV28 and TRBJ1-5, with 7 positions matching TRBD1. Trimming at V came to 3 bases and at J to 0 bases, leaving 2 bases not matched to a gene. This CDR3 is 15 amino acids long. Germline CDR1 is MDHEN and CDR2 is SYDVKM. The CDR3 is CASSFGQVSNQPQHF. CDR3 nucleotides: TGTGCCAGCAGTTTTGGACAGGTTAGCAATCAGCCCCAGCATTTT.

V is TRBV28 and J is TRBJ2-3; D is possibly TRBD1 (5 bases). Germline values: CDR1 MDHEN, CDR2 SYDVKM. V was shortened by 6 bases and J by 4 bases, with 14 bases between the two germline ends. This CDR3 has 14 residues. The DNA for the CDR3 is TGTGCCAGCAGCCTTGAAGGGGCTGCAGATACGCAGTATTTT. Its protein is CASSLEGAADTQYF. Full variable domain (missing parts from reference TRBV28 and TRBJ2-3): DVKVTQSSRYLVKRTGEKVFLECVQDMDHENMFWYRQDPGLGLRLIYFSYDVKMKEKGDIPEGYSVSREKKERFSLILESASTNQTSMYLCASSLEGAADTQYFGPGTRLTVL.

The rearrangement joins TRBV28 to TRBJ2-7, with a weak D call TRBD1 (6 bases). The CDR3 totals 13 residues. Trimming pared 5 bases from V and 0 bases from J, leaving 8 bases between. Germline assignment: CDR1 MDHEN and CDR2 SYDVKM. The CDR3 protein is CASSTGISYEQYF. DNA of the CDR3: TGTGCCAGCAGTACAGGGATCTCCTACGAGCAGTACTTC.

The chain is built from TRBV7-8 and TRBJ2-5; D unclear. Germline lookup yields CDR1 SGHVS and CDR2 FQNEAQ. The CDR3 runs to 14 residues. V was cut by 1 base and J by 0 bases, with 6 bases left in between. CDR3 loop: CASSLGSDQETQYF. DNA for the CDR3: TGTGCCAGCAGCTTAGGGTCAGACCAAGAGACCCAGTACTTC.

This clone was seen a handful of times. J is TRBJ1-2 and V is TRBV9; D uncertain. This CDR3 is built from 16 residues. The germline CDR1 and CDR2 sequences are SGDLS and YYNGEE. Trimming stripped 4 bases from V and 0 bases from J, with 16 bases between. The chain's CDR3 is CASSLGGQRANYGYTF. CDR3 in DNA: TGTGCCAGCAGCCTCGGCGGGCAGCGAGCTAACTATGGCTACACCTTC.

This chain links TRBV18 with TRBJ2-2; 9 nucleotides agree with TRBD1. V lost 0 bases and J lost 4; bases outside the gene matches: 6. This CDR3 comprises 17 residues. Germline V gives CDR1 KGHSH, CDR2 LQKENI. The CDR3 loop is CASSPPTGTGSTGELFF. The CDR3 nucleotides are TGTGCCAGCTCACCACCGACCGGGACAGGGTCCACCGGGGAGCTGTTTTTT.

The chain links TRBV11-2 to TRBJ1-5; TRBD1 matches at 9 bases. After removal of 1 base from V and 4 bases from J, the junction contained 2 bases not matched to a gene. The CDR3 contains 15 residues. CDR1 and CDR2 from the germline V gene are SGHAT and FQNNGV. The CDR3 DNA is TGTGCCAGCAGCTTAGTACAGGGGGCGAATCAGCCCCAGCATTTT. Translated: CASSLVQGANQPQHF.

CDR3 nucleotide sequence: TGTGCCAGCAGTGTAACGGCGGGGGGGACCTACAATGAGCAGTTCTTC. It specifies CASSVTAGGTYNEQFF. The genes are TRBV28 and TRBJ2-1, with 9 nucleotides matching TRBD2. Germline CDR1 reads MDHEN; CDR2 reads SYDVKM. Trimming cost V 5 bases and J 2 bases; bases outside gene matches: 7. The CDR3 runs to 16 residues. The whole variable domain, filled in from reference TRBV28 and TRBJ2-1, reads DVKVTQSSRYLVKRTGEKVFLECVQDMDHENMFWYRQDPGLGLRLIYFSYDVKMKEKGDIPEGYSVSREKKERFSLILESASTNQTSMYLCASSVTAGGTYNEQFFGPGTRLTVL.

This clone was picked up a small number of times. The rearrangement links TRBV5-4 to TRBJ2-1, with TRBD2 identical over 13 bases. Per the germline V gene, CDR1 is SGHNT and CDR2 is YYREEE (reference sequence). The CDR3 consists of 15 residues. V lost 4 bases to trimming and J lost 8 bases; unmatched junction nucleotides: 6. The DNA for the CDR3 is TGTGCCAGCAGCCCACTAGCGGGAGGGACCCATGAGCAGTTCTTC. Translated: CASSPLAGGTHEQFF.

The gene calls are TRBV2 and TRBJ1-5, with a possible D match to TRBD1 (5 bases). The CDR3 spans 15 residues. Trimming pared 4 bases from V and 1 base from J, leaving 11 bases between. Germline CDR1 is SNHLY and CDR2 is FYNNEI. The CDR3 DNA sequence: TGTGCCAGCAGTGCTCAGGGAATCAGCAATCAGCCCCAGCATTTT. It codes for CASSAQGISNQPQHF.

The rearrangement joins TRBV10-2 to TRBJ1-6; 10 nucleotides align to TRBD1. Trimming at V came to 2 bases and at J to 10 bases, leaving 8 bases not matched to a gene. The CDR3 totals 16 residues. The germline CDR1 and CDR2 sequences are WSHSY and SAAADI. The CDR3 loop is CASSEPGQGGRSPLHF. CDR3 DNA sequence: TGCGCCAGCAGTGAGCCCGGACAGGGGGGGAGGTCACCCCTCCACTTT.

V is TRBV7-2 and J is TRBJ2-7, with 10 bases aligning to TRBD2. This CDR3 has 16 amino acids. Germline CDR1 SGHTA, CDR2 FQGNSA. V lost 5 bases and J lost 4; bases outside the gene matches: 11. The CDR3 spells CASSPGGSGREYEQYF. Written as DNA, the CDR3 is TGTGCCAGCAGCCCGGGTGGGAGCGGGAGGGAATACGAGCAGTACTTC.

The V call is TRBV7-8, the J call TRBJ2-7; tentatively, D is TRBD2 (5 bases). Germline lookup yields CDR1 SGHVS and CDR2 FQNEAQ. V lost 1 base and J 7 bases, leaving 14 bases between the germline ends. The CDR3 has 14 amino acids. The CDR3 loop is CASSLGAPTGEQYF. In DNA, the CDR3 is TGTGCCAGCAGCTTAGGGGCCCCAACGGGGGAGCAGTACTTC. The full variable domain, completed using reference TRBV7-8 and TRBJ2-7, is GAGVSQSPRYKVAKRGQDVALRCDPISGHVSLFWYQQALGQGPEFLTYFQNEAQLDKSGLPSDRFFAERPEGSVSTLKIQRTQQEDSAVYLCASSLGAPTGEQYFGPGTRLTVT.

The rearrangement uses TRBV5-1 and TRBJ2-2; TRBD1 matches 7 bases. CDR1 and CDR2 from the germline V gene are SGHRS and YFSETQ. The CDR3 is 14 residues long. Germline trimming cut 4 bases from V and 4 bases from J; bases unmatched to any gene: 4. DNA for the CDR3: TGCGCCAGCAGCCGGGGACAGCCCACCGGGGAGCTGTTTTTT. Translated: CASSRGQPTGELFF.

The chain recombines TRBV28 with TRBJ1-4; D uncertain. Trimming left V 7 bases short and J 6 bases short, with 15 bases between. Germline lookup yields CDR1 MDHEN and CDR2 SYDVKM. This CDR3 has 14 residues. The CDR3 protein is CASTFRGRDEKLFF. In nucleotides, the CDR3 is TGTGCCAGCACCTTCCGGGGTCGCGATGAAAAACTGTTTTTT.

The J gene is TRBJ2-2, the V gene TRBV24-1, with D perhaps matching TRBD1 (6 bases). This CDR3 is built from 16 residues. Trimming removed 3 bases at V and 7 bases at J, with 17 bases between. CDR1 KGHDR and CDR2 SFDVKD come from the germline V gene. The CDR3 DNA follows: TGTGCCACCAGTGATAATGCAGCAGGGGTGGACGGGGAGCTGTTTTTT. This translates into CATSDNAAGVDGELFF.